This passage covers 24 T cell receptor beta chains from one sample sequenced in a study of T cells in Graves' hyperthyroidism and ophthalmopathy. The investigators amplified TCR beta CDR3 regions from RNA transcripts. With the HTBI primer set, the TCR CDR3 went through a first round of RT-PCR. TCRdb redid the calling of the multiplex PCR reads with MiXCR, one entry per CDR3 protein. The data show approximately 420,000 distinct CDR3 sequences, about an eighth seen once. The specimen sequenced was blood. The source is a young woman with Graves' hyperthyroidism.

To note about this clonotype: It may be a read error: a sequence one base away is much more abundant. The rearrangement joins TRBV2 to TRBJ2-2; 8 nucleotides agree with TRBD2. This CDR3 is 16 amino acids long. Trimming removed 5 bases from V and 7 bases from J; junction bases left unmatched: 12. The germline CDR1 and CDR2 sequences are SNHLY and FYNNEI. The CDR3 sequence: CASSSAGPAGVGELFF. The CDR3 DNA follows: TGTGCCAGCAGTTCCGCGGGACCAGCGGGAGTCGGGGAGCTGTTTTTT.

In its sample, this clonotype was seen many times. The chain recombines TRBV6-2 or TRBV6-3 with TRBJ2-2; TRBD1 matches at 8 bases. V shed 6 bases, J shed 8 bases, and the junction held 11 bases outside the gene matches. Germline assignment: CDR1 MNHEY and CDR2 SVGEGT. CDR3 size: 15 residues. The CDR3 region is CASSSLGQGVGELFF. The DNA of the CDR3 is TGTGCCAGCAGCTCCCTTGGACAGGGTGTAGGGGAGCTGTTTTTT.

This clonotype was counted a few times. Mismatch with germline at one junction end may stem from a read error. The chain is built from TRBV14 and TRBJ2-2, with TRBD2 matching over 12 bases. The CDR3 consists of 17 residues. Germline CDR1 and CDR2: SGHDN and FVKESK. The CDR3 reads CASSQDTGLAGYGELLF. In DNA, the CDR3 is TGTGCCAGCAGCCAAGATACAGGACTAGCGGGGTATGGGGAGCTGCTTTTT.

The table lists this clonotype with a few counts. This chain uses TRBV19 with TRBJ1-2; D is ambiguous. Germline CDR1 is LNHDA and CDR2 is SQIVND (reference sequence). This CDR3 has 15 residues. Trimming left V 5 bases short and J 0 bases short, with 13 bases between. The CDR3 here is CASSVGSLANYGYTF. The DNA of the CDR3 is TGTGCCAGTAGTGTGGGATCCTTAGCTAACTATGGCTACACCTTC.

The chain uses TRBV18 and TRBJ2-7, with 10 nucleotides matching TRBD2. In germline, CDR1 is KGHSH, CDR2 LQKENI. The V and J ends lost 0 bases and 0 bases, in that order; junction bases with no gene match: 5. CDR3 length equals 17 residues. The CDR3 loop reads CASSPPGAGGNSYEQYF. The CDR3 nucleotides read TGTGCCAGCTCACCACCAGGAGCGGGAGGGAACTCCTACGAGCAGTACTTC.

In this sample, this clonotype turned up many times. The V and J genes are TRBV28 and TRBJ1-1; tentatively, D is TRBD1 (5 bases). Germline V lookup: CDR1 MDHEN, CDR2 SYDVKM. The CDR3 has 16 amino acids. Trimming removed 1 base at V and 3 bases at J, with 15 bases between. The CDR3 DNA reads TGTGCCAGCAGTTTATCGTTTTTAGGGGAGGACACTGAAGCTTTCTTT. Residues: CASSLSFLGEDTEAFF.

This clonotype was picked up a small number of times. The gene calls are TRBV20-1 and TRBJ1-5; no firm D call. Germline CDR1 and CDR2: DFQATT and SNEGSKA (reference sequence). V gave up 1 base and J gave up 5 bases, with 12 bases separating them. This CDR3 region has 14 residues. The CDR3 spells CSARVGSSYQPQHF. For the CDR3, the DNA is TGCAGTGCTAGAGTCGGATCATCCTATCAGCCCCAGCATTTT.

Remarks on this clonotype: This could be a read error, since a much larger clone is one nucleotide away. The CDR3 nucleotides read TGTGCCAGCAGTTCATTTGCGGGTCACACTGAAGCTTTCTTT. Its protein is CASSSFAGHTEAFF. The V gene is TRBV28, the J gene TRBJ1-1, with no clear D. The V and J ends lost 4 bases and 3 bases respectively, with 12 bases between them. Germline CDR1 and CDR2: MDHEN and SYDVKM. CDR3 length: 14 amino acids.

This clonotype was detected only once. This chain uses TRBV7-2 with TRBJ2-1; 15 bases fit TRBD2. Trimming removed 3 bases from V and 5 bases from J; junction bases left unmatched: 2. CDR1 and CDR2 from the germline V gene are SGHTA and FQGNSA. This CDR3 has 16 residues. CDR3 DNA: TGTGCCAGCAGCTTGGGGACTAGCGGGAGGAACAATGAGCAGTTCTTC. Encoded protein: CASSLGTSGRNNEQFF.

This clonotype was seen at least ten times. V is TRBV7-2 and J is TRBJ2-7; 8 bases are shared with TRBD1. The CDR3 is 14 residues long. Germline V gene data show CDR1 as SGHTA and CDR2 as FQGNSA. V shed 7 bases and J 5 bases; nucleotides not matched to a gene: 10. The CDR3 sequence is CASTPSGGANEQYF. The CDR3 region has the DNA TGTGCCAGCACCCCGTCAGGGGGCGCGAACGAGCAGTACTTC.

This clonotype was found a few times. The rearrangement uses TRBV2 and TRBJ2-1; 7 nucleotides line up with TRBD2. J lost 6 bases, V lost 11 bases, and 13 bases had no gene match. The CDR3 runs to 14 residues. CDR1 and CDR2 (germline): SNHLY, FYNNEI. The CDR3 is CAGTSRETGNEQFF. Here the CDR3 DNA reads TGTGCCGGCACTTCGCGGGAGACGGGCAATGAGCAGTTCTTC.

There are many counts of this clonotype. V gene TRBV6-1 combines with J gene TRBJ2-7, with 7 bases identical to TRBD2. The CDR3 loop spans 15 amino acids. Germline V lookup: CDR1 MNHNS, CDR2 SASEGT. Unmatched junction bases numbered 7, after V lost 5 bases and J lost 0 bases. CDR3 amino acids: CASSREAGSSYEQYF. CDR3 nucleotides: TGTGCCAGCAGTCGAGAAGCGGGGAGCTCCTACGAGCAGTACTTC.

This chain connects TRBV7-8 to TRBJ2-1; 7 bases line up with TRBD2. CDR3 length: 18 amino acids. Germline-derived CDR1 and CDR2 are SGHVS and FQNEAQ. Unmatched junction bases numbered 24, after V lost 1 base and J lost 15 bases. In DNA form, the CDR3 reads TGTGCCAGCAGCTTAGACTCGGTTTCGTTGGGCGGGAGTAGGTTGTCGTTCTTC. This codes for CASSLDSVSLGGSRLSFF. The variable domain in full, completed from reference TRBV7-8 and TRBJ2-1, reads GAGVSQSPRYKVAKRGQDVALRCDPISGHVSLFWYQQALGQGPEFLTYFQNEAQLDKSGLPSDRFFAERPEGSVSTLKIQRTQQEDSAVYLCASSLDSVSLGGSRLSFFGPGTRLTVL.

This clonotype was detected ten times or more. The chain has TRBV11-2 and TRBJ2-1, with a weak D call TRBD2 (6 bases). The germline V gene has CDR1 SGHAT and CDR2 FQNNGV. The V and J ends lost 4 bases and 2 bases respectively, with 15 bases between them. The CDR3 contains 16 residues. The CDR3: CASSSVADSTYNEQFF. The CDR3, as DNA: TGTGCCAGCAGCTCAGTAGCGGACTCAACCTACAATGAGCAGTTCTTC. Variable domain in full (rest from reference TRBV11-2 and TRBJ2-1): EAGVAQSPRYKIIEKRQSVAFWCNPISGHATLYWYQQILGQGPKLLIQFQNNGVVDDSQLPKDRFSAERLKGVDSTLKIQPAKLEDSAVYLCASSSVADSTYNEQFFGPGTRLTVL.

The gene calls are TRBV29-1 and TRBJ1-1; D gene unclear. V dropped 5 bases and J dropped 6 bases, with 10 bases sitting between them. The germline V gene encodes CDR1 SQVTM and CDR2 ANQGSEA. The CDR3 length is 11 residues. The DNA of the CDR3 is TGCAGCGTTTTGTTCACAGCTGAAGCTTTCTTT. Protein sequence: CSVLFTAEAFF.

The sample holds many counts of this clonotype. V gene TRBV7-9 combines with J gene TRBJ2-7; D not resolved. Germline-derived CDR1 and CDR2 are SEHNR and FQNEAQ (reference sequence). V was trimmed by 3 bases and J by 0 bases, leaving 9 bases between them. CDR3 size: 14 residues. CDR3 in DNA: TGTGCCAGCAGCTTCCAAGAGAGCTCCTACGAGCAGTACTTC. It codes for CASSFQESSYEQYF.

This clonotype was counted at least ten times. J is TRBJ1-2 and V is TRBV12-3 or TRBV12-4, with a possible D match to TRBD1 (5 bases). V dropped 1 base and J dropped 9 bases, with 6 bases sitting between them. This CDR3 is built from 11 residues. CDR3 sequence: CASSLGGRYTF. The DNA of the CDR3 is TGTGCCAGCAGTTTAGGGGGACGCTACACCTTC.

This chain joins TRBV9 and TRBJ1-2; no definite D call. Germline-derived CDR1 and CDR2 are SGDLS and YYNGEE. CDR3 length: 14 residues. With 0 bases removed from V and 0 bases from J, the gap between germline ends came to 6 bases. The CDR3 DNA follows: TGTGCCAGCAGCGTAGGGGAGGCTAACTATGGCTACACCTTC. It specifies CASSVGEANYGYTF.

This clonotype has ten or more counts. The chain recombines TRBV20-1 with TRBJ1-5; tentative D call: TRBD1 (6 bases). Germline V gene data show CDR1 as DFQATT and CDR2 as SNEGSKA (reference sequence). CDR3 length: 13 residues. V was cut by 3 bases and J by 2 bases, with 8 bases left in between. The CDR3 DNA is TGCAGTGCTAGCAGGGGAGGCAATCAGCCCCAGCATTTT. Protein product: CSASRGGNQPQHF.

This chain links TRBV4-3 with TRBJ1-2; D ambiguous. The CDR3 runs 14 residues. V dropped 2 bases and J dropped 4 bases, with 11 bases sitting between them. In germline, CDR1 is LGHNA, CDR2 YSLEER. The CDR3 is CASSQLGDSYGYTF. CDR3 DNA sequence: TGCGCCAGCAGCCAACTGGGAGACTCCTATGGCTACACCTTC.

This clonotype showed up many times. The rearrangement uses TRBV9 and TRBJ2-1; 12 bases map to TRBD2. The CDR3 has 15 amino acids. CDR1 is SGDLS, CDR2 YYNGEE, per germline. V dropped 1 base and J dropped 4; count of bases not matched to a gene: 0. CDR3 in amino acids: CASSVLAGGYNEQFF. CDR3 nucleotides: TGTGCCAGCAGCGTACTAGCGGGAGGGTACAATGAGCAGTTCTTC.

This clonotype was seen ten or more times. The V call is TRBV2, the J call TRBJ2-5, with unresolved D. V lost 7 bases, J lost 3 bases, and 9 bases lay in between. CDR1 is SNHLY, CDR2 FYNNEI, per germline. CDR3 length equals 12 residues. This CDR3 is CASMGPEETQYF. CDR3 sequence (DNA): TGTGCCAGCATGGGTCCAGAAGAGACCCAGTACTTC.

The chain has TRBV19 and TRBJ2-7, with 10 bases matching TRBD2. The V gene end was trimmed by 11 bases and the J gene end by 3 bases; junction bases not matched to a gene: 13. There are 15 residues in the CDR3. Germline-derived CDR1 and CDR2 are LNHDA and SQIVND (reference sequence). The CDR3 DNA sequence: TGTGCCTGGAGTGTATCTAGCGGGGGTTACTACGAGCAGTACTTC. This codes for CAWSVSSGGYYEQYF.

This clonotype was counted many times. Given a much more abundant clone one base away, this may be a read error. The J gene is TRBJ2-2, the V gene TRBV11-2, with D hard to call. The V gene lost 3 bases and the J gene lost 5 bases, with 16 bases spanning the gap. CDR1 and CDR2 from the germline V gene are SGHAT and FQNNGV. The CDR3 is 16 residues long. Here the CDR3 reads CASSFSSRKGTGELFF. DNA of the CDR3: TGTGCCAGCAGCTTTAGCTCGCGGAAAGGAACCGGGGAGCTGTTTTTT.